The rows below give T cell receptor beta chains drawn from one sample of a study of beta chain features in type 1 diabetes. Data came from immunoSEQ multiplex PCR; TCRdb stores just in-frame clones and leaves some out. The repertoire holds about 700,000 clones, with roughly 13% as singletons. The sample was naive CD4+ T cells from blood. The receptor set was obtained from a man aged 18 to 30 with type 1 diabetes. The CDR3 runs from the conserved cysteine through the conserved F or W. D genes are given only for firm matches. Not all rows give a size; the values are once, few, many and, for expanded clones, a class.

>-|TRBJ1-5|TRBV2|-
CASSKQGSNQPQHF
TGTGCCAGCAGCAAGCAGGGCTCAAATCAGCCCCAGCATTTT
>few|TRBJ1-2|TRBV7-9|TRBD1
CASSLVGTGGANYGYTF
TGTGCCAGCAGCTTAGTCGGGACAGGGGGCGCTAACTATGGCTACACCTTC
>few|TRBJ2-5|TRBV29-1|-
CSVGRAHQETQYF
TGCAGCGTTGGGAGGGCACACCAAGAGACCCAGTACTTC
>-|TRBJ1-1|TRBV2|-
CASTGGWGLDTEAFF
TGTGCCAGTACCGGGGGATGGGGGCTGGACACTGAAGCTTTCTTT
>-|TRBJ2-1|TRBV2|-
CASSLYRNEQFF
TGTGCCAGCAGTCTTTACCGGAATGAGCAGTTCTTC
>-|TRBJ2-1|TRBV7-6|-
CASSLVSGTNEQFF
TGTGCCAGCAGCTTAGTTTCGGGGACGAATGAGCAGTTCTTC
>-|TRBJ2-3|TRBV10-2|-
CASSKHTDTQYF
TGCGCCAGCAGTAAACACACAGATACGCAGTATTTT
>once|TRBJ2-5|TRBV30|TRBD1
CAWSRTTGEQYF
TGTGCCTGGAGTCGTACTACAGGGGAGCAGTACTTC
>-|TRBJ1-1|TRBV7-9|-
CASSPPGRVNTEAFF
TGTGCCAGCAGCCCGCCCGGAAGGGTGAACACTGAAGCTTTCTTT
>-|TRBJ1-1|TRBV7-6|-
CASSLNPGTEAFF
TGTGCCAGCAGCTTAAATCCGGGGACTGAAGCTTTCTTT
>-|TRBJ1-2|TRBV11-2|-
CASSLRDGNGYTF
TGTGCCAGCAGCCTTAGGGACGGAAATGGCTACACCTTC
>few|TRBJ1-2|TRBV4-1|-
CASSQPRQKGDGYTF
TGCGCCAGCAGCCAACCCAGACAGAAAGGGGATGGCTACACCTTC
>-|TRBJ2-1|TRBV7-9|-
CASERGGEKFF
TGTGCCAGCGAACGAGGCGGGGAAAAGTTCTTC
>-|TRBJ2-7|TRBV7-9|TRBD1
CASSDRDSPFRYEQYF
TGTGCCAGCAGTGACAGGGACAGCCCTTTTAGATACGAGCAGTACTTC
>few|TRBJ1-1|TRBV11-2|-
CASSPIRVGRAFF
TGTGCCAGCAGCCCAATCCGGGTGGGGAGAGCTTTCTTT
>-|TRBJ1-6|TRBV4-1|TRBD1
CASSQGGTGYNSPLHF
TGCGCCAGCAGCCAAGGAGGGACAGGGTATAATTCACCCCTCCACTTT